These T cell receptor beta chains were read from a single sample in a study of monozygotic twins with inflammatory bowel disease. From the 5' RACE reads, TCRdb lists one entry per CDR3 protein and no DNA. In total, the table holds 300,000 to 350,000 distinct CDR3 sequences. The sample was blood. Receptor source: a human donor with ulcerative colitis or Crohn's disease, or a healthy co-twin of an affected twin (not recorded which). The CDR3 runs from the conserved cysteine through the conserved F or W.

TRBJ1-1,TRBV6-5,CASSRRSGTEAFF
TRBJ2-7,TRBV6-5,CASRSQGRYEQYF
TRBJ1-5,TRBV20-1,CSAPLGGRGGNQPQHF
TRBJ2-7,TRBV28,CATGSQTGGYEQYF
TRBJ2-3,TRBV28,CASRWTSGSTDTQYF
TRBJ2-4,TRBV12-3/TRBV12-4,CASSTGALAKNIQYF
TRBJ2-5,TRBV12-3/TRBV12-4,CASSLRSSETQYF
TRBJ2-2,TRBV5-1,CASTQTNTGELFF
TRBJ2-7,TRBV5-5,CASSLGGGLEQYF
TRBJ2-3,TRBV3-1,CASSQDPDTQYF
TRBJ2-1,TRBV18,CASSSRSNFLVNEQFF
TRBJ2-3,TRBV5-5,CASRSGTVTDTQYF
TRBJ1-1,TRBV12-3/TRBV12-4,CASSLFQEGNTEAFF
TRBJ1-5,TRBV5-1,CANKMDRPSNQPQHF
TRBJ2-4,TRBV27,CASSPTIGKTAKNIQYF
TRBJ2-1,TRBV6-1,CASRPGTNLAYNEQFF
TRBJ2-2,TRBV20-1,CSATGQGGYGELFF
TRBJ1-2,TRBV18,CASSPSGQADYTF
TRBJ2-3,TRBV27,CASRDVTSTDTQYF
TRBJ1-1,TRBV28,CASRSPKGRANTEAFF
TRBJ2-5,TRBV25-1,CASSETGKETQYF
TRBJ2-1,TRBV20-1,CSARNRLSRNNEQFF
TRBJ2-2,TRBV27,CASSLQLAGGRKNTGELFF
TRBJ2-7,TRBV18,CASSPASGGAYEQYF
TRBJ2-3,TRBV19,CASRSGSRTDTQYF
TRBJ2-3,TRBV7-9,CASSFSGTTDTQYF
TRBJ1-1,TRBV5-1,CASSLGHENTKAFF
TRBJ2-6,TRBV7-6,CASRGFGANVLTF
TRBJ1-6,TRBV4-3,CASSQGTGGNSPLHF
TRBJ1-2,TRBV7-2,CASSFGPGTAYGYTF
TRBJ2-2,TRBV6-1,CASSRGMEDRDGELFF
TRBJ2-2,TRBV27,CASSLGPTPGQPGELFF
TRBJ2-2,TRBV5-1,CASKRAGERTGELFF
TRBJ2-5,TRBV5-1,CASRGGSKETQYF
TRBJ2-1,TRBV5-1,CASSPVGTGAYNEQFF
TRBJ2-1,TRBV3-1,CASSQGQLSGYEQFF
TRBJ1-3,TRBV19,CASKVFSSGNTIYF
TRBJ2-3,TRBV5-4,CASSPGRLYSTDTQYF
TRBJ2-7,TRBV3-1,CASSQGTIAEQYF
TRBJ1-1,TRBV5-1,CASSLLSGGQTEAFF
TRBJ1-6,TRBV12-5,CASSALAGTPLSPLHF
TRBJ2-1,TRBV2,CASRDGPEAHNEQFF
TRBJ2-4,TRBV20-1,CSARTGDAKNMQYF
TRBJ1-2,TRBV5-1,CANSLGSGRIGGYTF
TRBJ1-3,TRBV30,CAWVRQSGNTIYF
TRBJ1-6,TRBV20-1,CSATGTQNSPLHF
TRBJ2-7,TRBV9,CASSPRAYLSYEQYF
TRBJ1-6,TRBV12-3/TRBV12-4,CASSLRAGYSPLHF
TRBJ1-2,TRBV20-1,CSATPLGGTGANYGYTF
TRBJ1-4,TRBV7-9,CASSPRRDGVNEKLFF
TRBJ1-2,TRBV4-1,CASSDGQLNFYGYTF
TRBJ2-5,TRBV7-2,CASSPDRGGQETQYF
TRBJ1-5,TRBV5-1,CASSLSGNSNQPQHF